This is a list of T cell receptor beta chains from one sample in a study of OX40 agonist ivuxolimab in advanced cancers. Some clones are missing from TCRdb's copy, which holds only in-frame ones; the method was immunoSEQ multiplex PCR. Among around 50,000 clones listed, over 75% were seen once. The sample consisted of CD4+ or CD8+ T cells sorted from blood, taken in a trial of the OX40 agonist ivuxolimab. All receptors come from an adult with an advanced solid tumor such as melanoma, head and neck, liver or kidney cancer. Each CDR3 is given with its conserved first and last residue. A D gene is named only where the DNA matches it firmly. Expanded clones get a size class; other rows say once, few or many, or leave the size out.

D,V,J,size,DNA,CDR3
TRBD1,TRBV5-1,TRBJ1-4,-,TGCGCCAGCAGCACAACAGGGGGCATTGGGGAAAAACTGTTTTTT,CASSTTGGIGEKLFF
-,TRBV6-5,TRBJ2-7,-,TGTGCCAGCAGGTCCTTAGAGCAGTACTTC,CASRSLEQYF
-,TRBV5-4,TRBJ2-3,-,TGTGCCAGCAGCCCACCGGGGGTAGATACGCAGTATTTT,CASSPPGVDTQYF
TRBD1,TRBV2,TRBJ1-2,-,TGTGCCAGCAGGACAGGGGGCGACTATGGCTACACCTTC,CASRTGGDYGYTF
-,TRBV19,TRBJ1-5,-,TGTGCCAGTAGTATACAGGGAGTGGGCAATCAGCCCCAGCATTTT,CASSIQGVGNQPQHF
TRBD1,TRBV5-4,TRBJ2-3,-,TGTGCCAGCCATCGACAGGGGGCGGGCACAGATACGCAGTATTTT,CASHRQGAGTDTQYF
TRBD1,TRBV9,TRBJ2-1,-,TGTGCCAGCAGTAACCAGGGGGCACCAGGCAATGAGCAGTTCTTC,CASSNQGAPGNEQFF
TRBD1,TRBV29-1,TRBJ1-4,-,TGCAGCGTGGTTGAACAGGGGGCGCGAGAAAAACTGTTTTTT,CSVVEQGAREKLFF
-,TRBV6-1,TRBJ2-5,-,TGTGCCAGCAGTGAACAGGGGGGCGTAAAGCAGTACTTC,CASSEQGGVKQYF
-,TRBV9,TRBJ2-7,-,TGTGCCAGGCTTCGACCACCAAAAATGGAGCAGTACTTC,CARLRPPKMEQYF
-,TRBV5-6,TRBJ2-3,-,TGTGCCAGCAGCTTAGGAGGCCCGAGCACAGATACGCAGTATTTT,CASSLGGPSTDTQYF
-,TRBV19,TRBJ1-6,-,TGTGCCAGTAACACACCGGAACTTTATAATTCACCCCTCCACTTT,CASNTPELYNSPLHF
-,TRBV7-8,TRBJ2-3,-,TGTGCCAGCAGCTTTGTTTCCGGGGTTTTCACAGATACGCAGTATTTT,CASSFVSGVFTDTQYF
-,TRBV5-5,TRBJ2-7,-,TGTGCCAGCAGCTTCTTACCGACAGGCTCCTACGAGCAGTACTTC,CASSFLPTGSYEQYF
-,TRBV7-2,TRBJ2-1,-,TGTGCCAGCTCGACGAGGGGCTCCTACAATGAGCAGTTCTTC,CASSTRGSYNEQFF
-,TRBV28,TRBJ2-7,-,TGTGCCAGCAGGCGGAGACAGCGGTCCTACGAGCAGTACTTC,CASRRRQRSYEQYF
-,TRBV27,TRBJ2-5,few,TGTGCCAGCAGTTTGAACGTGGGGCGCCAAGAGACCCAGTACTTC,CASSLNVGRQETQYF
-,TRBV10-2,TRBJ1-1,few,TGCGCCAGCAGTGAAAAGGGCGCGACTGAAGCTTTCTTT,CASSEKGATEAFF
-,TRBV5-4,TRBJ2-3,few,TGTGCCAGCAGCTTGGAAGGGGGGCCGTGGGATACGCAGTATTTT,CASSLEGGPWDTQYF
-,TRBV6-5,TRBJ1-1,-,TGTGCCAGCAGGGGCCGGGACTTTAACACTGAAGCTTTCTTT,CASRGRDFNTEAFF
TRBD1,TRBV28,TRBJ2-7,-,TGTGCCAGCAGTTTACCTCGCCCGGGACAGGAATACTACGAGCAGTACTTC,CASSLPRPGQEYYEQYF
TRBD1,TRBV19,TRBJ2-1,-,TGTGCCAGTAGTTCAGAGACAGGGTTGTCCTACAATGAGCAGTTCTTC,CASSSETGLSYNEQFF
-,TRBV5-1,TRBJ2-7,-,TGCGCCAGCAGCCAAGGACTCGGGACGAACTACGAGCAGTACTTC,CASSQGLGTNYEQYF
-,TRBV28,TRBJ2-7,-,TGTGCCAGCAGTTTATACGCAGGCGCATACGAGCAGTACTTC,CASSLYAGAYEQYF
TRBD1,TRBV5-6,TRBJ2-1,-,TGTGCCAGCACAGGGGGCTCCTACAATGAGCAGTTCTTC,CASTGGSYNEQFF
-,TRBV27,TRBJ1-6,-,TGTGCCAGCAGTTTTCTGAATTCACCCCTCCACTTT,CASSFLNSPLHF
-,TRBV6-6,TRBJ1-1,-,TGTGCCAGCAGTACAAAGGCAAACACTGAAGCTTTCTTT,CASSTKANTEAFF
-,TRBV28,TRBJ2-3,-,TGTGCCAGCAGTGGGAGAGCGAGGCCAGATACGCAGTATTTT,CASSGRARPDTQYF
TRBD1,TRBV7-8,TRBJ1-6,-,TGTGCCAGCAGCCAGCGGGACAGAGGAAATTCACCCCTCCACTTT,CASSQRDRGNSPLHF
-,TRBV12-5,TRBJ1-4,-,TGTGCTAGTGGTCTCGCGGAGAGGGAAAAACTGTTTTTT,CASGLAEREKLFF
-,TRBV27,TRBJ2-7,-,TGTGCCAGCAGTTTAATTTCCGGCGACGAGCAGTACTTC,CASSLISGDEQYF
-,TRBV7-8,TRBJ1-4,-,TGTGCCAGCAGCTCCCGGAGACATTTTAATGAAAAACTGTTTTTT,CASSSRRHFNEKLFF
-,TRBV7-9,TRBJ2-1,-,TGTGCCAGCAGCGAACGGGGGAGCTCCTACAATGAGCAGTTCTTC,CASSERGSSYNEQFF
-,TRBV2,TRBJ2-1,once,TGTGCCAGCAGTGAAGGGTCAGCTTACAATGAGCAGTTCTTC,CASSEGSAYNEQFF
-,TRBV6-1,TRBJ1-4,-,TGTGCCAGCAAACAGGGACCGTTTAATGAAAAACTGTTTTTT,CASKQGPFNEKLFF
TRBD2,TRBV19,TRBJ2-2,-,TGTGCCAGTAGTAACGCGCGGGGGGGCGCCACCGGGGAGCTGTTTTTT,CASSNARGGATGELFF
-,TRBV7-6,TRBJ2-7,-,TGTGCCAGCAGCGACGACATCTACGAGCAGTACTTC,CASSDDIYEQYF
-,TRBV9,TRBJ1-3,-,TGTGCCAGCAGCGTAGCATCCCTCTCTGGAAACACCATATATTTT,CASSVASLSGNTIYF
TRBD1,TRBV7-3,TRBJ2-2,-,TGTGCCAGCAGCCCGGCTCGCGGGACAGGGGGCCCCGGGGAGCTGTTTTTT,CASSPARGTGGPGELFF
TRBD1,TRBV2,TRBJ2-5,few,TGTGCCAGCACTTTAGGACAGGGGGCCCCCTCAACCCAGTACTTC,CASTLGQGAPSTQYF
-,TRBV19,TRBJ1-2,-,TGTGCCAGTTCGCTGGGAGGGAAGAACTATGGCTACACCTTC,CASSLGGKNYGYTF
TRBD2,TRBV9,TRBJ2-5,-,TGTGCCAGCAGCGTGGGAGGGGAAGAGACCCAGTACTTC,CASSVGGEETQYF
-,TRBV5-5,TRBJ1-3,once,TGTGCCAGCAGCTTGTCGGGGGGCCGAGGAAACACCATATATTTT,CASSLSGGRGNTIYF
-,TRBV15,TRBJ1-6,-,TGTGCCATTCGTCCAGGGGCCAATAATTCACCCCTCCACTTT,CAIRPGANNSPLHF
-,TRBV11-3,TRBJ2-1,-,TGTGCCAGCAGCGGGATTCCAAGTCACAATGAGCAGTTCTTC,CASSGIPSHNEQFF